Shown below are 5 T cell receptor beta chains from a single sample sequenced in a study of blood T cell repertoires in COVID-19. Libraries were prepared by immunoSEQ multiplex PCR; TCRdb keeps only in-frame clonotypes and omits some of them. The sample lists 250,000 to 300,000 clones; 88% were seen once. The sequenced material came from PBMCs or T cells enriched from blood (not recorded which). These receptors were collected from an older woman in a cohort exposed to, infected with or recovered from COVID-19 (not recorded which).

V is TRBV5-1 and J is TRBJ2-2; 7 bases align to TRBD1. The CDR3 consists of 15 residues. Looked up from germline, CDR1 is SGHRS and CDR2 is YFSETQ. V shed 4 bases and J 6 bases; nucleotides not matched to a gene: 9. This chain's CDR3 is CASSRTGADSGELFF. DNA for the CDR3: TGCGCCAGCAGCCGCACAGGGGCGGATTCCGGGGAGCTGTTTTTT.

This chain links TRBV11-2 with TRBJ2-1, with 11 bases fitting TRBD2. The CDR3 extends over 16 amino acids. Germline assignment: CDR1 SGHAT and CDR2 FQNNGV. With 5 bases clipped from V and 6 bases from J, the junction kept 9 bases outside the gene matches. CDR3 nucleotide sequence: TGTGCCAGCAGCACTAGCGGGAGCGGTTGGGGCAATGAGCAGTTCTTC. Translation: CASSTSGSGWGNEQFF.

V is TRBV11-2 and J is TRBJ2-2; D is unclear. Germline CDR1 reads SGHAT; CDR2 reads FQNNGV. V dropped 2 bases and J dropped 1 base, with 11 bases sitting between them. The CDR3 loop spans 16 amino acids. CDR3 residues: CASSLLAGGNTGELFF. CDR3 bases: TGTGCCAGCAGCTTATTGGCAGGTGGGAACACCGGGGAGCTGTTTTTT.

The genes are TRBV2 and TRBJ2-7; 7 bases align to TRBD1. Trimming at V came to 6 bases and at J to 2 bases, leaving 7 bases not matched to a gene. The CDR3 loop spans 14 amino acids. The germline gives CDR1 SNHLY, CDR2 FYNNEI. CDR3 in amino acids: CASRRGQITYEQYF. In nucleotides, the CDR3 is TGTGCCAGCAGGAGGGGACAGATCACCTACGAGCAGTACTTC. Variable domain in full (rest from reference TRBV2 and TRBJ2-7): EPEVTQTPSHQVTQMGQEVILRCVPISNHLYFYWYRQILGQKVEFLVSFYNNEISEKSEIFDDQFSVERPDGSNFTLKIRSTKLEDSAMYFCASRRGQITYEQYFGPGTRLTVT.

The genes are TRBV10-1 and TRBJ2-7, with 10 positions matching TRBD1. The germline gives CDR1 WNHNN, CDR2 SYGVQD (reference sequence). The ends lost 6 bases at V and 0 bases at J; junction bases unmatched: 8. The CDR3 length is 16 residues. The DNA of the CDR3 is TGCGCCAGCAGCCCTACTCGGACAGGGGGCTCCTACGAGCAGTACTTC. It encodes CASSPTRTGGSYEQYF.